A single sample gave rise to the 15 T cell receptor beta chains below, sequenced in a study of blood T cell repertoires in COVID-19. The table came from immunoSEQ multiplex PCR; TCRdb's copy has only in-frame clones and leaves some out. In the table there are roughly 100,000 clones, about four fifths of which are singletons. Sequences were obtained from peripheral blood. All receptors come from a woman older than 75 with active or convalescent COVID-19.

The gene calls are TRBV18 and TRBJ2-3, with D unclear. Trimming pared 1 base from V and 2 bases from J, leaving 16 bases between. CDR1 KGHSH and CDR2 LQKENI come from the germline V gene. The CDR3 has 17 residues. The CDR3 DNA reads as TGTGCCAGCTCACCACGGTTTCAGAAACTACTCACAGATACGCAGTATTTT. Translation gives CASSPRFQKLLTDTQYF.

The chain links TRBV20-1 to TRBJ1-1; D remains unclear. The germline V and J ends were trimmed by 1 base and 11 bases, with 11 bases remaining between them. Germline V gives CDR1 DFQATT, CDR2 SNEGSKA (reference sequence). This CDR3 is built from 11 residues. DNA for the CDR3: TGCAGTGCTAGAGCAGGCGTTGGGGCTTTCTTT. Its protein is CSARAGVGAFF.

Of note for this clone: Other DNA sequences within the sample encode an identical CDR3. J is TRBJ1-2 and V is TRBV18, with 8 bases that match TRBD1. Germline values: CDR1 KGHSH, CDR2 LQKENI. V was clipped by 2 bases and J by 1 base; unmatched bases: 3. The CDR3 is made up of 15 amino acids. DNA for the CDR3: TGTGCCAGCTCACCAGGCACAGGGGGTAACTATGGCTACACCTTC. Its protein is CASSPGTGGNYGYTF.

CDR3 in DNA: TGTGCCAGCAGCTTAGACCTTACAGATACGCAGTATTTT. Amino acids: CASSLDLTDTQYF. This sequence joins TRBV11-2 and TRBJ2-3; D call uncertain. Germline-derived CDR1 and CDR2 are SGHAT and FQNNGV. Trimming pared 0 bases from V and 3 bases from J, leaving 4 bases between. This CDR3 contains 13 residues.

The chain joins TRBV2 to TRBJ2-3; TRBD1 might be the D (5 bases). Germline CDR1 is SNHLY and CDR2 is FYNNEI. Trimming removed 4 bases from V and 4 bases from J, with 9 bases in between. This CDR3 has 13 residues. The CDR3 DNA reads TGTGCCAGCAGTGTGGACATATCAGATACGCAGTATTTT. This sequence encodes CASSVDISDTQYF.

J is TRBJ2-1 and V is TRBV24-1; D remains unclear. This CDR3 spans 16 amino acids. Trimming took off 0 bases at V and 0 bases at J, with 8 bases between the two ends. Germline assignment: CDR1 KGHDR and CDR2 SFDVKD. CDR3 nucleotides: TGTGCCACCAGTGATTTGCAGGCCAGCTCCTACAATGAGCAGTTCTTC. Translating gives CATSDLQASSYNEQFF.

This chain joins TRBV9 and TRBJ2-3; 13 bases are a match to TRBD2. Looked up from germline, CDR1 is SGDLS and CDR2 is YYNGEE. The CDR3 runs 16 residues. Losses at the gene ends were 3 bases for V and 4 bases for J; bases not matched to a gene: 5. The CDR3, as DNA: TGTGCCAGCAGCGAGAGGGGACTAGCGGGACCAGATACGCAGTATTTT. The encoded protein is CASSERGLAGPDTQYF.

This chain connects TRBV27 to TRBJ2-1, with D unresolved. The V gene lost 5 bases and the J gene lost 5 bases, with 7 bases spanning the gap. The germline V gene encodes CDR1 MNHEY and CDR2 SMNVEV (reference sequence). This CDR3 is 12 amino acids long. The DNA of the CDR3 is TGTGCCAGCAGTCCCCGGGACAATGAGCAGTTCTTC. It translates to CASSPRDNEQFF.

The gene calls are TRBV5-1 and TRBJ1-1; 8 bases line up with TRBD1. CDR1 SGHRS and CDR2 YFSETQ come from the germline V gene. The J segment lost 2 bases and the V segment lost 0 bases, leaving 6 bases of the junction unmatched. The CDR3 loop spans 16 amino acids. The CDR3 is CASSLVLQGVNTEAFF. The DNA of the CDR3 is TGCGCCAGCAGCTTGGTGCTACAGGGGGTAAACACTGAAGCTTTCTTT.

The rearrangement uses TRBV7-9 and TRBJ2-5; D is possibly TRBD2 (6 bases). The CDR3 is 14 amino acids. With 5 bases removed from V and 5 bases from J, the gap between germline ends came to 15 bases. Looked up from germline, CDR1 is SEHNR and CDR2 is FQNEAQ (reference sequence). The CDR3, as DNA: TGTGCCAGCAGCCGCCCGACTAGTCACGAGACCCAGTACTTC. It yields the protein CASSRPTSHETQYF.

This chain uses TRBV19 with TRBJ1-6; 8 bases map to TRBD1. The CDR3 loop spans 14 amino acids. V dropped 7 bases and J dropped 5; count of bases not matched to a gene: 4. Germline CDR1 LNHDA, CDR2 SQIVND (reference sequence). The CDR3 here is CASTTDRDNSPLHF. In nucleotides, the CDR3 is TGTGCCAGTACGACGGACAGGGATAATTCACCCCTCCACTTT.

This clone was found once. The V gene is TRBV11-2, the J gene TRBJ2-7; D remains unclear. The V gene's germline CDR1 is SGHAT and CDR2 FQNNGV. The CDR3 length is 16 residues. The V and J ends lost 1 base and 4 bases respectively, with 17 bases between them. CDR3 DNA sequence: TGTGCCAGCAGCTTAGGGTTCTCGTCGGTGACTTACGAGCAGTACTTC. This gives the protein CASSLGFSSVTYEQYF.

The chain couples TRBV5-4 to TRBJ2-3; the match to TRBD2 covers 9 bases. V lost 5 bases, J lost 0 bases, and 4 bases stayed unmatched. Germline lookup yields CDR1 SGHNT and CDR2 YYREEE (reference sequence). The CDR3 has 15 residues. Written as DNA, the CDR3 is TGTGCCAGCAGTCTTACTAGCGGGAGCACAGATACGCAGTATTTT. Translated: CASSLTSGSTDTQYF.

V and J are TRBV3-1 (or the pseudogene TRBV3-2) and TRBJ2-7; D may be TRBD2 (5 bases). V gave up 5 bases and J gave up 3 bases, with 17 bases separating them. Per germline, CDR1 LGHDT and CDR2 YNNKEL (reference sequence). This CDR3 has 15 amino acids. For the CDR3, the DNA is TGTGCCAGCAGCTCCCACGAGGGATTCCTCTACGAGCAGTACTTC. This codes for CASSSHEGFLYEQYF.

The CDR3 loop reads CATVRAGYYEQYF. DNA for the CDR3: TGTGCCACCGTTCGTGCCGGTTACTACGAGCAGTACTTC. V and J are TRBV6-5 and TRBJ2-7; D uncertain. The CDR3 loop spans 13 amino acids. Trimming shortened V by 10 bases and J by 3 bases, and 16 bases separated the two germline ends. Germline V CDR1 and CDR2: MNHEY, SVGAGI.